This entry features one T cell receptor beta chain sequence. What it binds is not known. There are 13 residues in the CDR3. The germline CDR1 and CDR2 sequences are SEHNR and FQNEAQ (reference sequence). Trimming left V 5 bases short and J 0 bases short, with 6 bases between. Data came from immunoSEQ multiplex PCR; TCRdb stores just in-frame clones and leaves some out. This sample yields some 25,000 clones, of which less than 75% are seen a single time; approximately 7.7% belongs to the top ten. This sample was taken from a study of tissue T cells after allogeneic stem cell transplantation. Broader study findings: Shared clones across patients were few; motif clustering revealed tissue-specific shared signatures. In patients and mice, blood and spleen missed much of tissue repertoire.

The sequence was obtained from a female donor older than 55 with lung cancer. The chain has TRBV7-9 and TRBJ2-3; D call uncertain. The sequencing here drew on tissue from the ileum, taken at autopsy. DNA for the CDR3: TGTGCCAGCAGCCCGGCCAGCACAGATACGCAGTATTTT. This sequence encodes CASSPASTDTQYF.